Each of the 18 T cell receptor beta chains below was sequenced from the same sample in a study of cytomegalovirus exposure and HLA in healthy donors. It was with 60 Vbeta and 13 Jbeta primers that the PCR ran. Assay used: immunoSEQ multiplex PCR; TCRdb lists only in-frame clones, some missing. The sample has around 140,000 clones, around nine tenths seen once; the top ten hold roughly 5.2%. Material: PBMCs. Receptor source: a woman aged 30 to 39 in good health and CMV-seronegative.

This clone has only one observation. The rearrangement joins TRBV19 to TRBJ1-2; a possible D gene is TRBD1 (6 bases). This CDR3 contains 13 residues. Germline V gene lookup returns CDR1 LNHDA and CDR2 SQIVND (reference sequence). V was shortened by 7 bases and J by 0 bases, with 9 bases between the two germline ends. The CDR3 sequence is CASMDSSNYGYTF. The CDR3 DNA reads TGTGCCAGTATGGACAGTTCTAACTATGGCTACACCTTC.

The CDR3 DNA reads TGTGCCTGGAGTCCTTTACAGGGAATCTATGGCTACACCTTC. It codes for CAWSPLQGIYGYTF. The chain joins TRBV30 to TRBJ1-2, with TRBD1 as a possible D gene (6 bases). From germline, CDR1 is GTSNPN and CDR2 SVGIG (reference sequence). This CDR3 comprises 14 residues. Deletions cut 2 bases from V and 4 bases from J, with 14 bases between.

The CDR3 reads CASSIWGHSNQPQHF. The CDR3, as DNA: TGTGCCAGCAGCATCTGGGGGCATAGCAATCAGCCCCAGCATTTT. The gene calls are TRBV5-8 and TRBJ1-5, with D tentatively TRBD1 (6 bases). The CDR3 extends over 15 amino acids. In germline, CDR1 is SGHTS, CDR2 YDEGEE. V was trimmed by 4 bases and J by 0 bases, leaving 11 bases between them.

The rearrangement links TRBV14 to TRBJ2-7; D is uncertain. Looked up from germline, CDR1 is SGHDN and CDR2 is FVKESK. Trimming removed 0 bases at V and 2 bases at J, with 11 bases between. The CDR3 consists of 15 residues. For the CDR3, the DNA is TGTGCCAGCAGCCAAGAGAGCTTCCCAACCTACGAGCAGTACTTC. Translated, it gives CASSQESFPTYEQYF.

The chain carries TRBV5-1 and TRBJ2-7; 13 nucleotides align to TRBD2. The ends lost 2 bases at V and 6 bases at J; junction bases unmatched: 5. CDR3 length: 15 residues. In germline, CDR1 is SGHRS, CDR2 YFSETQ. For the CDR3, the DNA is TGCGCCAGCAGCTTACTAGCGGGAGGGCCGGGCGAGCAGTACTTC. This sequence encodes CASSLLAGGPGEQYF.

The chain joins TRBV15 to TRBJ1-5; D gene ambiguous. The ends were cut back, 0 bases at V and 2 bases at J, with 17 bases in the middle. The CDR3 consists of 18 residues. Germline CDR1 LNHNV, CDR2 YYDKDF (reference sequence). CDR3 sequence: CATSRDLVGAFGNQPQHF. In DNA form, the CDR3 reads TGTGCCACCAGCAGAGATCTGGTAGGAGCCTTTGGCAATCAGCCCCAGCATTTT.

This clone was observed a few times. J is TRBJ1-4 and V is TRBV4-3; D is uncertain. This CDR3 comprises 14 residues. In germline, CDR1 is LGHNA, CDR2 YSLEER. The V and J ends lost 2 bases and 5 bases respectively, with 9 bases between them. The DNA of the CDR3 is TGCGCCAGCAGCCAATCCTCGGGAAATGAAAAACTGTTTTTT. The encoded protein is CASSQSSGNEKLFF.

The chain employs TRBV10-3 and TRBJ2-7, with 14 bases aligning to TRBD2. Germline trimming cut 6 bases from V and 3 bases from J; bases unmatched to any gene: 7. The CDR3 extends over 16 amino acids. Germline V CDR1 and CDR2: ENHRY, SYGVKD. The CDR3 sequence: CAISQTSGRGHYEQYF. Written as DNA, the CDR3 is TGTGCCATCAGCCAGACTAGCGGGAGGGGCCACTACGAGCAGTACTTC.

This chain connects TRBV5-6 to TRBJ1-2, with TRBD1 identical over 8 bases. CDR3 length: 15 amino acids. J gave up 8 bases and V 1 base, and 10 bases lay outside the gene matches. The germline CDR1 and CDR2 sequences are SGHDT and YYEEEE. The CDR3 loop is CASSLLDRAVTGYTF. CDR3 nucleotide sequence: TGTGCCAGCAGCTTGTTGGACAGGGCGGTCACGGGCTACACCTTC.

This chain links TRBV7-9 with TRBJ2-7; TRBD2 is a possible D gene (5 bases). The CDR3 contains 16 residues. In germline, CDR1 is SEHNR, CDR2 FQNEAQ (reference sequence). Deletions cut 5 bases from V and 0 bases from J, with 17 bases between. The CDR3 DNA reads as TGTGCCAGCAGCCAAGGGAGCCTACAGATCTCCTACGAGCAGTACTTC. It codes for CASSQGSLQISYEQYF.

The CDR3 region has the DNA TGTGCCAGCAGACCTCCTAATCTAGCGGGGGGCCATACAGATACGCAGTATTTT. Translating gives CASRPPNLAGGHTDTQYF. The rearrangement uses TRBV28 and TRBJ2-3; 11 nucleotides match TRBD2. Germline assignment: CDR1 MDHEN and CDR2 SYDVKM. Losses at the gene ends were 6 bases for V and 3 bases for J; bases not matched to a gene: 14. CDR3 length: 18 amino acids. Complete variable domain (other parts from reference TRBV28 and TRBJ2-3): DVKVTQSSRYLVKRTGEKVFLECVQDMDHENMFWYRQDPGLGLRLIYFSYDVKMKEKGDIPEGYSVSREKKERFSLILESASTNQTSMYLCASRPPNLAGGHTDTQYFGPGTRLTVL.

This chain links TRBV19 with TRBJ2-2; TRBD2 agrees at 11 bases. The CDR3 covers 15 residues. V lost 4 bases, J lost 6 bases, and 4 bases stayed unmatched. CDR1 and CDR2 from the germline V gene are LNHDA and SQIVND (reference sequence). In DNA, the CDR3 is TGTGCCAGTAGTAGGCTAGCGGGAGGTTCCGGGGAGCTGTTTTTT. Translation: CASSRLAGGSGELFF.

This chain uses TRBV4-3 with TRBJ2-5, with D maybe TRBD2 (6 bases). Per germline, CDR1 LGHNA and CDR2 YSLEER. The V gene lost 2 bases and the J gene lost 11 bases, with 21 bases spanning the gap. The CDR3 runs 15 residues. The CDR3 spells CASSQTGSQGEEQYF. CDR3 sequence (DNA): TGCGCCAGCAGCCAAACCGGGAGTCAGGGCGAGGAGCAGTACTTC.

This CDR3 is CASSGRVNHYGYTF. CDR3 nucleotides: TGTGCCAGCAGCGGGAGGGTGAACCATTATGGCTACACCTTC. V and J are TRBV9 and TRBJ1-2; D not certain. CDR1 SGDLS and CDR2 YYNGEE come from the germline V gene. The germline V and J ends were trimmed by 3 bases and 5 bases, with 14 bases remaining between them. The CDR3 consists of 14 residues.

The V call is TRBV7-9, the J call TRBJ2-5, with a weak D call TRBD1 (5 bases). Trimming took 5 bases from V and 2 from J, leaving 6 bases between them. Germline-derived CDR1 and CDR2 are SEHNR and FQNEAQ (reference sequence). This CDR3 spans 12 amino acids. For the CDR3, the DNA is TGTGCCAGCAGCAGACAGCAAGAGACCCAGTACTTC. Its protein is CASSRQQETQYF.

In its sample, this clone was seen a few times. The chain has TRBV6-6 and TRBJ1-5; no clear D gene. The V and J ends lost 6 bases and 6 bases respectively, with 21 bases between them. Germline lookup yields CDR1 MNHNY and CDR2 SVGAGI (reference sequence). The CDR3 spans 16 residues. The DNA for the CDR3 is TGTGCCAGCAGCCCCGGGCTCCTGGAGGTTGGTCAGCCCCAGCATTTT. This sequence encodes CASSPGLLEVGQPQHF.

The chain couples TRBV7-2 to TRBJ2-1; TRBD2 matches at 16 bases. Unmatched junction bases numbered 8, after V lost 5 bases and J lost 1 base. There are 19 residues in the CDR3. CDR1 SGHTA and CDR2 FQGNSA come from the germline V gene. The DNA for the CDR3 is TGTGCCAGCAGCCCCTTGGGACTAGCGGGGGGGGTATCCTACAATGAGCAGTTCTTC. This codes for CASSPLGLAGGVSYNEQFF.

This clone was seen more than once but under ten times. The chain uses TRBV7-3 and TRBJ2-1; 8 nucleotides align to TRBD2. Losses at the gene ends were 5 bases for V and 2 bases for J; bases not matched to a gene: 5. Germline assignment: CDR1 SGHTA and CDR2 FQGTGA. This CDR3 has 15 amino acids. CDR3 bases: TGTGCCAGCAGCGTCAGCGGGAGTCCCTACAATGAGCAGTTCTTC. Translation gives CASSVSGSPYNEQFF.